The clone carrying this T cell receptor (beta chain) was seen ten or more times. The source of the sample is a study of low-dose radiotherapy and immunotherapy resistance in tumors. Looking at the study overall: The study gave Cohort 2 1 Gy per fraction every two weeks, totaling 13 Gy over 26 weeks.

Described time point: before trial treatment. cDNA synthesis used a TRAV/TRBV-specific primer set for both chains. Amplification, which lasted 20 to 25 PCR cycles, used a constant-region primer and V-primer adapter to amplify TCRs. TCRdb recomputed calls from the reads with MiXCR, one row per CDR3 protein. The repertoire has roughly 60,000 distinct CDR3 sequences, almost 25% of them found once; the top ten carry 5.5% to 6.5%. The sample here was PBMCs, taken before treatment. This clonotype was sampled from a male donor with prostate cancer.

CDR3 coding DNA: TGTGCCAGCAGCCCGCTGAGAGATACGCAGTATTTT. Translated: CASSPLRDTQYF. The chain employs TRBV7-2 and TRBJ2-3; no clear D gene. Between the trimmed V and J ends, which lost 5 bases and 5 bases, there was a span of 8 bases. Germline assignment: CDR1 SGHTA and CDR2 FQGNSA. This CDR3 is 12 amino acids long. The entire variable domain, with the rest obtained from reference TRBV7-2 and TRBJ2-3, is as follows: GAGVSQSPSNKVTEKGKDVELRCDPISGHTALYWYRQSLGQGLEFLIYFQGNSAPDKSGLPSDRFSAERTGGSVSTLTIQRTQQEDSAVYLCASSPLRDTQYFGPGTRLTVL.